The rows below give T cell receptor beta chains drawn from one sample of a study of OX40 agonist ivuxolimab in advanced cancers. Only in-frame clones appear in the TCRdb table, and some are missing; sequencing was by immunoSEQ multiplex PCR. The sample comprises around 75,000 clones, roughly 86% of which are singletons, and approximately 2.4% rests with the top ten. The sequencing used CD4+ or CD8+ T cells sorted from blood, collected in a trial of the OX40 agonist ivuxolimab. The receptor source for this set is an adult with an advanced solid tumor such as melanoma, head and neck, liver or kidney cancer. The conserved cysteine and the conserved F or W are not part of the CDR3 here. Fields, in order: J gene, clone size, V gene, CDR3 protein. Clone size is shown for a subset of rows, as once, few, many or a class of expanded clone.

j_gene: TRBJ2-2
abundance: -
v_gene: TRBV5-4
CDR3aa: ASRKTGGYNTGELF

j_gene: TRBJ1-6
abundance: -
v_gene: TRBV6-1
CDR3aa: ASSEAVVTLGGNSPLH

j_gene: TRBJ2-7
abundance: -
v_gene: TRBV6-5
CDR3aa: ASSRGLAAFI

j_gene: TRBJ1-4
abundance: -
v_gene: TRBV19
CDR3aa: ASSTSTSNEKLF

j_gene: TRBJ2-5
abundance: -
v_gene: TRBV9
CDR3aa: ASSVELAGSETQY

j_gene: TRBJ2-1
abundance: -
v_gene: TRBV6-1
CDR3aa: ASSERGRRINEQF

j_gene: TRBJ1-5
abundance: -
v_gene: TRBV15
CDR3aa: ATSPRGTARPQH

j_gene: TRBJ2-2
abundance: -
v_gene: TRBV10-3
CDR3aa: AIRGLAGSGGELF

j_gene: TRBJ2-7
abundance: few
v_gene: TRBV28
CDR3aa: ASTGQAYEQY

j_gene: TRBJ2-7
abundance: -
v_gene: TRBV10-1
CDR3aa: ASSLAQWKDAEQY

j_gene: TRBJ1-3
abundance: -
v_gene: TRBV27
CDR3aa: ASSSGTGGAVVGNTIY

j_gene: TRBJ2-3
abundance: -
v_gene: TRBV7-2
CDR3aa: ASSLGGTDTQY

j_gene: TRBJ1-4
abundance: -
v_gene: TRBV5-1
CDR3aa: ASSSWARGQGNEKLF

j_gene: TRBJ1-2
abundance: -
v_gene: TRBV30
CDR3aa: AATGQPDSYYGYT

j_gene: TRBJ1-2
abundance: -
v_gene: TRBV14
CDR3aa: ASSQDLPLAYGYT

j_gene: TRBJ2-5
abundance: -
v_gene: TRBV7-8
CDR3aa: ASSLTRVLGTQY

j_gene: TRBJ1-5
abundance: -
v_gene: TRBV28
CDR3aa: ASLPWARGPQH

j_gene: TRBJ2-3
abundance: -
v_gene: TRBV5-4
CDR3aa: ASSLGQGGDTQY

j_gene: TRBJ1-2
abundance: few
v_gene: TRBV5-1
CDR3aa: ASSLASDTIYGYT

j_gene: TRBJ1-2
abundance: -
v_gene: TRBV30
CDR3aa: AWSEKQGLGGYT

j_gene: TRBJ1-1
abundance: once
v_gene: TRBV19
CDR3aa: ASRPSWGWAF

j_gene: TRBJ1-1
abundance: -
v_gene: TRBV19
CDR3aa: ATKGQGYWSTEAF

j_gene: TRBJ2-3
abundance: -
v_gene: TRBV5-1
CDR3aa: ASGTSGPSDTQY

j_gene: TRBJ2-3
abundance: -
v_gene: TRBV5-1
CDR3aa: ASSFGLAGGTDTQY

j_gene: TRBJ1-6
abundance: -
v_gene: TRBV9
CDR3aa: ASSLGGDSPLH

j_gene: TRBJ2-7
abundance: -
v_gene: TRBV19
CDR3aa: ASSIWPSYEQY

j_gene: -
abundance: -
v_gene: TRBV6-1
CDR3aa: ASSEQPEGSYEQY

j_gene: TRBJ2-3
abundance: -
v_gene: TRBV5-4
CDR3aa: ASSLRGGWAADTQY

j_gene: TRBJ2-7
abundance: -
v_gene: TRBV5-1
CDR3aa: ASSLGGTGAYEQY

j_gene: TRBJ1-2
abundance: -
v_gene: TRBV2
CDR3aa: ASRTDAGGGYT

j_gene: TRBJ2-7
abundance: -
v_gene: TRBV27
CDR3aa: ASSFRDREYEQY

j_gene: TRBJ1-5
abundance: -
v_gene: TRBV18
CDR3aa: ASSPTIGSNQPQH

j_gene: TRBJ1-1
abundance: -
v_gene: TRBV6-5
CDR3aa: ASTGTGTEAF

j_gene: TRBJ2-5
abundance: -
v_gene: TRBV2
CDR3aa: ASTGDQETQY

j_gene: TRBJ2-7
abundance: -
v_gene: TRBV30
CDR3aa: ACWARRARGEQY

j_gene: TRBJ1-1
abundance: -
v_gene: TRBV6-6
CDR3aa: ASSYGQAGQGF

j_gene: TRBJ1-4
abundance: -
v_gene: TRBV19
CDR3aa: ASSIRGPNEKLF

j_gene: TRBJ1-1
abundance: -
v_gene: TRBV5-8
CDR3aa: ASSSRGTEAF

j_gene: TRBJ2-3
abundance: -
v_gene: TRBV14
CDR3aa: ASSQLDGNTQY

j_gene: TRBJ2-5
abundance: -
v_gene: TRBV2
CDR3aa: ASRLGGGETQY

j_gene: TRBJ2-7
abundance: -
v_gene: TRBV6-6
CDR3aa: ASSSGQGVTYEQY

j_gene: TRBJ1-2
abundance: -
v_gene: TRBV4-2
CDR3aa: ASSLDNFNYGYT

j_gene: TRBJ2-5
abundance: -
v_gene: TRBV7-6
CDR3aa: ASSGGGETQY

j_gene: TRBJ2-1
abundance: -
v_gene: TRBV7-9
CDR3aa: ATKREVGEQF

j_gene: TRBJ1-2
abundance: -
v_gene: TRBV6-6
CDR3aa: ASSQRQDSPLGYT

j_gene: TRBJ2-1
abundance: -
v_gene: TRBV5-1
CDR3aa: ASSLGDPDNEQF

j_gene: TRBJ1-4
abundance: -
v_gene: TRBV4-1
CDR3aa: ASSRTGTTNEKLF